This T cell receptor (beta chain) was obtained from a study of CD8+CD57+ T cells in acquired aplastic anemia. To note about this clonotype: Antigen: not known.

Study-wide results and caveats: Between patients and controls, 25 to 35 CD8+ CDR3 sequences were found in common.

Genomic DNA constituted the template upon which TCR beta VDJ and CDR3 profiling was performed. TCRdb itself ran the reads through MiXCR, one entry per CDR3 protein. The table shows 150,000 to 200,000 distinct CDR3 sequences, with around 50% occurring only once. This CDR3 is built from 14 residues. V was clipped by 3 bases and J by 5 bases; unmatched bases: 7. The germline gives CDR1 SQVTM, CDR2 ANQGSEA. CD8+CD57+ cell expansion had been shown by flow cytometry in patients chosen for sequencing. Severe acquired aplastic anemia affected all patients. The V gene is TRBV29-1, the J gene TRBJ2-1; 7 bases align to TRBD1. This clonotype originated in a human donor with aplastic anemia. The source material was sorted CD4+, CD8+, or CD8+CD57+ T cells (not recorded which) from PBMCs. CDR3 DNA: TGCAGCGTTGAGGGTGGCAGGGGGAACAATGAGCAGTTCTTC. Protein sequence: CSVEGGRGNNEQFF.